This passage covers 18 T cell receptor beta chains from one sample sequenced in a study of T cell responses to AZD1222 COVID-19 vaccine (dated by TCRdb to about 2021). The time point label for this specimen denotes: about 28 days (+/-7) after the second vaccine dose. The library was produced with the immunoSEQ multiplex PCR assay. TCRdb holds this immuneACCESS table with in-frame rearrangements only. Some clones are missing; in checked studies, unresolved V genes explain under half, and the rest has no known cause. Counted in this sample were roughly 150,000 clones; just under 95% of them appeared once. Approximately 7% of the sample belongs to the ten largest clones. The input for sequencing was peripheral blood, taken 28 days after the second AZD1222 dose. The receptors here all came from an adult who received the AZD1222 COVID-19 vaccine.

This clone showed up just once. Written as DNA, the CDR3 is TGTGCCAGCAGACCGGGCCAGTTGTCCTACAATGAGCAGTTCTTC. Amino acid sequence: CASRPGQLSYNEQFF. The rearrangement uses TRBV7-2 and TRBJ2-1; D unresolved. Germline-derived CDR1 and CDR2 are SGHTA and FQGNSA. V lost 6 bases, J lost 1 base, and 13 bases lay in between. The CDR3 length is 15 residues.

The J gene is TRBJ2-3, the V gene TRBV5-6, with D perhaps matching TRBD1 (6 bases). Trimming pared 4 bases from V and 3 bases from J, leaving 15 bases between. Germline CDR1 is SGHDT and CDR2 is YYEEEE. This CDR3 region has 15 residues. Here the CDR3 reads CASSLPGQGTDTQYF. CDR3 bases: TGTGCCAGCAGCCTGCCGGGTCAGGGGACAGATACGCAGTATTTT.

This rearrangement joins TRBV19 to TRBJ2-3; 9 bases align to TRBD2. The trim removed 8 bases at V and 4 bases at J, leaving 10 bases unmatched. The CDR3 extends over 15 amino acids. Looked up from germline, CDR1 is LNHDA and CDR2 is SQIVND (reference sequence). This CDR3 is CASSGSGGTADTQYF. CDR3 nucleotide sequence: TGTGCCAGTTCCGGGAGCGGGGGGACAGCAGATACGCAGTATTTT. The entire variable domain, with the rest obtained from reference TRBV19 and TRBJ2-3, is as follows: DGGITQSPKYLFRKEGQNVTLSCEQNLNHDAMYWYRQDPGQGLRLIYYSQIVNDFQKGDIAEGYSVSREKKESFPLTVTSAQKNPTAFYLCASSGSGGTADTQYFGPGTRLTVL.

This sequence joins TRBV3-1 (or the pseudogene TRBV3-2) and TRBJ2-7; no reliable D call. The CDR3 consists of 12 residues. Germline V gives CDR1 LGHDT, CDR2 YNNKEL (reference sequence). V lost 1 base to trimming and J lost 3 bases, with 4 bases between them. As DNA, the CDR3 is TGTGCCAGCAGCCAAGGGGACTACGAGCAGTACTTC. It is translated as CASSQGDYEQYF.

The V call is TRBV4-2, the J call TRBJ2-3, with D perhaps matching TRBD2 (7 bases). This CDR3 spans 15 amino acids. Germline assignment: CDR1 LGHNA and CDR2 YNFKEQ. Trimming removed 3 bases from V and 5 bases from J, with 15 bases in between. The CDR3 DNA reads as TGTGCCAGCAGCCAGGGGGGGGGCTCTAGAGATACGCAGTATTTT. This sequence encodes CASSQGGGSRDTQYF.

The chain couples TRBV12-3 or TRBV12-4 to TRBJ2-7; no firm D call. V lost 3 bases and J lost 1, with 7 bases in between. CDR3 size: 13 residues. CDR3 in amino acids: CASSFKGSYEQYF. The CDR3 nucleotides are TGTGCCAGCAGTTTTAAAGGTTCCTACGAGCAGTACTTC.

This chain links TRBV19 with TRBJ2-3; D may be TRBD2 (5 bases). The V and J ends lost 5 bases and 2 bases respectively, with 14 bases between them. Germline V gene lookup returns CDR1 LNHDA and CDR2 SQIVND (reference sequence). The CDR3 is 15 amino acids. The CDR3 sequence is CASSLTGMVTDTQYF. The CDR3 DNA follows: TGTGCCAGTAGTCTAACGGGGATGGTCACAGATACGCAGTATTTT.

The rearrangement links TRBV25-1 to TRBJ1-2; D unresolved. This CDR3 has 14 amino acids. The germline V gene encodes CDR1 MGHDK and CDR2 SYGVNS. Trimming pared 1 base from V and 3 bases from J, leaving 9 bases between. CDR3: CASSEFGSYYGYTF. In nucleotides, the CDR3 is TGTGCCAGCAGTGAATTTGGCAGTTACTATGGCTACACCTTC.

V usage is TRBV9 and J usage is TRBJ1-2, with D perhaps TRBD1 (5 bases). The germline V and J ends were trimmed by 6 bases and 1 base, with 22 bases remaining between them. The CDR3 runs 17 residues. Germline V lookup: CDR1 SGDLS, CDR2 YYNGEE. The CDR3 sequence is CASTAGGVWGDNYGYTF. The CDR3 coding sequence is TGTGCCAGCACCGCCGGGGGTGTGTGGGGCGATAACTATGGCTACACCTTC.

The gene calls are TRBV5-4 and TRBJ2-1, with 9 bases aligning to TRBD2. The germline gives CDR1 SGHNT, CDR2 YYREEE (reference sequence). With 1 base clipped from V and 5 bases from J, the junction kept 10 bases outside the gene matches. The CDR3 has 17 residues. In nucleotides, the CDR3 is TGTGCCAGCAGCTTGATCCGCGGGGGGGGTTCGCACAATGAGCAGTTCTTC. Protein product: CASSLIRGGGSHNEQFF.

The J gene is TRBJ1-5, the V gene TRBV28; the match to TRBD1 covers 8 bases. V gave up 4 bases and J gave up 3 bases; unmatched junction bases: 5. CDR3 size: 15 residues. CDR1 and CDR2 (germline): MDHEN, SYDVKM. Written as DNA, the CDR3 is TGTGCCAGCAGTTCGACAGGGGTCGCCAATCAGCCCCAGCATTTT. It codes for CASSSTGVANQPQHF.

The count of this clone is one. The V gene is TRBV7-8, the J gene TRBJ2-1; D perhaps matches TRBD1 (6 bases). The V and J ends lost 2 bases and 3 bases respectively, with 11 bases between them. CDR3 length equals 15 residues. Germline V CDR1 and CDR2: SGHVS, FQNEAQ. As DNA, the CDR3 is TGTGCCAGCAGCTTACTACAGGGTTTCTACAATGAGCAGTTCTTC. Its protein is CASSLLQGFYNEQFF.

The chain employs TRBV6-1 and TRBJ1-2; D perhaps matches TRBD1 (5 bases). Between the trimmed V and J ends, which lost 1 base and 2 bases, there was a span of 14 bases. The CDR3 loop spans 16 amino acids. In germline, CDR1 is MNHNS, CDR2 SASEGT. CDR3 sequence reads: CASSEVKTDPNYGYTF. CDR3 DNA: TGTGCCAGCAGTGAAGTAAAGACAGATCCCAACTATGGCTACACCTTC.

The genes are TRBV9 and TRBJ1-1, with D perhaps matching TRBD1 (5 bases). The CDR3 extends over 15 amino acids. Germline V gene lookup returns CDR1 SGDLS and CDR2 YYNGEE. With 0 bases removed from V and 3 bases from J, the gap between germline ends came to 12 bases. CDR3 region: CASSVVEGRYTEAFF. The DNA for the CDR3 is TGTGCCAGCAGCGTAGTGGAGGGGAGGTACACTGAAGCTTTCTTT.

The gene calls are TRBV21-1 and TRBJ1-2. TRBV21-1 is tagged as a pseudogene. The CDR3 is made up of 12 amino acids. The CDR3, as DNA: TGTGCCAGCAGCAAAGCTTCCAAGGGCTACACCTTC. It encodes CASSKASKGYTF.

The chain uses TRBV29-1 and TRBJ1-2; 7 nucleotides match TRBD1. The CDR3 contains 12 residues. Trimming at V came to 6 bases and at J to 7 bases, leaving 8 bases not matched to a gene. Germline CDR1 SQVTM, CDR2 ANQGSEA. The CDR3 DNA is TGCAGCGTGACGACAGGGATAGTTGGCTACACCTTC. Its translation is CSVTTGIVGYTF.

The rearrangement uses TRBV4-1 and TRBJ1-2, with 8 bases identical to TRBD1. The germline CDR1 and CDR2 sequences are MGHRA and YSYEKL. V dropped 4 bases and J dropped 3; count of bases not matched to a gene: 1. The length of the CDR3 is 13 residues. In DNA, the CDR3 is TGCGCCAGCAGCCTGGGACAGGACTATGGCTACACCTTC. Encoded protein: CASSLGQDYGYTF.

The chain is built from TRBV15 and TRBJ1-1; no clear D. This CDR3 region has 14 residues. Germline V gene lookup returns CDR1 LNHNV and CDR2 YYDKDF (reference sequence). V was trimmed by 1 base and J by 9 bases, leaving 15 bases between them. The chain's CDR3 is CATSRALTPTKAFF. CDR3 sequence (DNA): TGTGCCACCAGCAGAGCCCTGACACCGACTAAAGCTTTCTTT.